In this sample, the clone carrying this TCR beta chain turned up many times. The sample's time point: newly diagnosed GD, antithyroid drugs for less than 3 months. From RNA extracted from PBMCs, the TCR library was made. The data originate from a study of regulatory T cells in long-lasting Graves disease. Construction of TCR beta libraries relied on iRepertoire HTBI primers and on Arm-PCR targeting CDR3 regions. Each CDR3 protein is one row after TCRdb ran MiXCR on the multiplex PCR reads. Of fewer than 350,000 distinct CDR3 sequences in the sample, approximately 20% were seen once. The sequence derives from a female donor with Graves disease. Sequencing was performed on peripheral blood mononuclear cells (PBMCs), taken at new diagnosis, from a patient treated with antithyroid drugs.

This CDR3 is CASSYTGLTYNEQFF. CDR3 DNA: TGTGCCAGTAGTTATACGGGACTCACCTACAATGAGCAGTTCTTC. This rearrangement joins TRBV19 to TRBJ2-1; maybe TRBD2 (6 bases). Deletions cut 5 bases from V and 2 bases from J, with 13 bases between. This CDR3 is 15 amino acids long. Germline assignment: CDR1 LNHDA and CDR2 SQIVND (reference sequence). The variable domain in full, completed from reference TRBV19 and TRBJ2-1, reads DGGITQSPKYLFRKEGQNVTLSCEQNLNHDAMYWYRQDPGQGLRLIYYSQIVNDFQKGDIAEGYSVSREKKESFPLTVTSAQKNPTAFYLCASSYTGLTYNEQFFGPGTRLTVL.